The source of this T cell receptor beta chain is a study of low-dose radiotherapy and immunotherapy resistance in tumors (dated by TCRdb to between 2021 and 2022). Regarding the complete study: In Cohort 1, 0.5 Gy per fraction was delivered every 2 weeks, and a total PTV dose of 6.5 Gy was prescribed. Starting on cycle 1 day 1, patients took 300 mg of aspirin by mouth once daily for four cycles. Patients in Cohort 2 were given 1 Gy per fraction every two weeks, for a total of 13 Gy across 26 weeks. Trial participants were not randomized into treatment groups. Patients were given nivolumab as a 240 mg flat dose every two weeks and ipilimumab at 1 mg/kg every six weeks, with both drugs delivered intravenously. Cyclophosphamide 200 mg/m2 was given intravenously every two weeks, one day before each radiation and immunotherapy administration. The translational analysis covered eight patients: three from the first dose cohort and the first five from the second dose cohort.

The sample's time point, from its label and the paper: after trial treatment. Interpreted using the paper, the treatment or condition label stands for: LDRT plus nivolumab, ipilimumab, low-dose cyclophosphamide and aspirin (RACIN trial). The donors took part in RACIN, a single-arm, phase I, dose-escalation trial that combined nivolumab, ipilimumab, aspirin, low-dose cyclophosphamide and low-dose radiotherapy. To be eligible, a patient needed to have an advanced solid tumor that was TIL-negative. V gives up 8 bases and J gives up 4 bases, and the segment between their germline ends measures 17 bases. From cysteine to phenylalanine, the CDR3 is 14 amino acids long. Of all the DNA, just the CDR3 is kept, 42 bases in frame from base 1. CDR1 is given as MNHGY and CDR2 as SAAAGT, both from the germline V gene. The sequencing machine was an Illumina HiSeq 2500. First-strand cDNA was synthesized using Superscript III and a set of TRAV- and TRBV-specific primers, so that both TCRalpha and TCRbeta chains were covered. An approximately 20-cycle PCR with Phusion amplified the TCRs, pairing a constant-region primer with the adapter that was attached to the V primers. Amplification of the isolated mRNA was done with the MessageAmp II aRNA Amplification Kit, which involved an approximately 16-hour in vitro transcription at 37 degrees C. mRNA for TCR sequencing was isolated with the Dynabeads mRNA DIRECT Purification Kit. Indexed Illumina adapters were added in a second approximately 26-cycle Phusion PCR, and the resulting products were purified with AMPure XP beads. The original methods were these. Using custom Perl scripts, TCR sequences that encoded the same protein were pooled, out-of-frame sequences were dropped, and the abundance of each clonotype was calculated. Any TCR sequence supported by only a single read was excluded from analysis. Shannon entropy, Gini index, clonality, richness, and the frequency of TCRs shared between repertoires were included as repertoire metrics. Through fastp at Q25 and MiXCR, TCRdb rebuilt clones from the public reads, retaining in-frame beta chains. Here each entry gathers all rows of one CDR3 protein and keeps the most common genes and DNA. Clone size and V and J calls follow TCRdb, not the original study. This sample comprises tens of thousands of distinct CDR3 sequences, 15% to 20% of them detected only once. The ten largest account for 1.1% to 1.5% of the sample.

In regard to this clonotype: Its binding antigen is unknown. Base-call qualities are not available, and no considerably larger clone is one nucleotide away.

The sequence came from a male donor with prostate cancer. Source: PBMCs, taken after low-dose radiotherapy plus immunotherapy. The V and J segments used are TRBV6-8 and TRBJ1-1, with an unclear D gene assignment. The nucleotide sequence is TGTGCCAGCCTACCTCGGACCGAATTCACTGAAGCTTTCTTT. Its protein is CASLPRTEFTEAFF.